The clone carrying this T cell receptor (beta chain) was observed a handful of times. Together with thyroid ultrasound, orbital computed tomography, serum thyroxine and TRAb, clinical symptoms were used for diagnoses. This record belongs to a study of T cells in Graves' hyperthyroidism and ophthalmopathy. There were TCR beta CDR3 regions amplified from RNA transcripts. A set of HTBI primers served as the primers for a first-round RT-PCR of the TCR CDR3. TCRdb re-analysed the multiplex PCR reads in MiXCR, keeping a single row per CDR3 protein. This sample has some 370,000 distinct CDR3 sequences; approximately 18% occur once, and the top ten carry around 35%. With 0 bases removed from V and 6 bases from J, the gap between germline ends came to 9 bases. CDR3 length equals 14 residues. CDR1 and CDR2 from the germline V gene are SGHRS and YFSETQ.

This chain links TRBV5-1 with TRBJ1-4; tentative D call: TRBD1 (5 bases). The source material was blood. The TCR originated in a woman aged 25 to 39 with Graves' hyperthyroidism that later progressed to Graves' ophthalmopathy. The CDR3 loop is CASSLVPGDEKLFF. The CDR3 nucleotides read TGCGCCAGCAGCTTGGTCCCGGGGGATGAAAAACTGTTTTTT.